This is a list of T cell receptor beta chains from one sample in a study of shared clonotypes between healthy human individuals. The repertoire was sequenced with immunoSEQ multiplex PCR; TCRdb's copy has only in-frame clones and lacks some. The table shows fewer than 500,000 clones, with around 79% occurring only once. The sequencing sample was made of PBMCs. The receptors come from a woman aged 35 to 49 in good health. Some clones in this sample may be carry-over from other donors' samples. CDR3s include the opening cysteine and the closing phenylalanine or tryptophan. The D gene is left open where the match is weak. Expanded clones get a size class; other rows say once, few or many, or leave the size out.

clone size: .
CDR3 length: 15
D gene: TRBD2
J gene: TRBJ2-1
V gene: TRBV6-6
CDR3 DNA: TGTGCCAGCAGTACTGGACTAGGTGGGGGTAATGAGCAGTTCTTC
CDR3 protein: CASSTGLGGGNEQFF

clone size: .
CDR3 length: 12
D gene: TRBD2
J gene: TRBJ2-7
V gene: TRBV11-3
CDR3 DNA: TGTGCCAGCAGCCGACGCGGGGGCGAGCAGTACTTC
CDR3 protein: CASSRRGGEQYF

clone size: .
CDR3 length: 15
D gene: .
J gene: TRBJ1-1
V gene: TRBV7-9
CDR3 DNA: TGTGCCAGCAGCCCACCGGGGGCCCCGAACACTGAAGCTTTCTTT
CDR3 protein: CASSPPGAPNTEAFF

clone size: .
CDR3 length: 16
D gene: TRBD1
J gene: TRBJ2-2
V gene: TRBV19
CDR3 DNA: TGTGCCAGTAGTATGGAAAGGGGGCGCCCCACCGGGGAGCTGTTTTTT
CDR3 protein: CASSMERGRPTGELFF

clone size: .
CDR3 length: 17
D gene: .
J gene: TRBJ2-2
V gene: TRBV5-1
CDR3 DNA: TGCGCCAGCAGCTTGAATCTAGCGCAACCGAACACCGGGGAGCTGTTTTTT
CDR3 protein: CASSLNLAQPNTGELFF

clone size: .
CDR3 length: 10
D gene: .
J gene: TRBJ2-7
V gene: TRBV20-1
CDR3 DNA: TGCAGTGCACGGGTCTACGAGCAGTACTTC
CDR3 protein: CSARVYEQYF

clone size: .
CDR3 length: 12
D gene: .
J gene: TRBJ1-1
V gene: TRBV19
CDR3 DNA: TGTGCCAGTCATCGGGGTTCCGATGAAGCTTTCTTT
CDR3 protein: CASHRGSDEAFF

clone size: .
CDR3 length: 18
D gene: TRBD2
J gene: TRBJ2-3
V gene: TRBV5-4
CDR3 DNA: TGTGCCAGCAGGTTCGGACTAGCGGAACGATCTAGCACAGATACGCAGTATTTT
CDR3 protein: CASRFGLAERSSTDTQYF

clone size: .
CDR3 length: 17
D gene: TRBD2
J gene: TRBJ2-3
V gene: TRBV27
CDR3 DNA: TGTGCCAGCAGTCCCTTCGGACTAGCGGGAGCTGGGGATACGCAGTATTTT
CDR3 protein: CASSPFGLAGAGDTQYF

clone size: many
CDR3 length: 17
D gene: TRBD2
J gene: TRBJ2-3
V gene: TRBV5-1
CDR3 DNA: TGCGCCAGCAGCTTTGGAACCGGGACTAGAAGCACAGATACGCAGTATTTT
CDR3 protein: CASSFGTGTRSTDTQYF

clone size: .
CDR3 length: 12
D gene: .
J gene: TRBJ1-2
V gene: TRBV30
CDR3 DNA: TGTGCCTGGACCCCCGGGGACTATGGCTACACCTTC
CDR3 protein: CAWTPGDYGYTF

clone size: few
CDR3 length: 14
D gene: .
J gene: TRBJ2-7
V gene: TRBV5-4
CDR3 DNA: TGCGCCAGCAGCCAATTTGCGGGGCCCTACGAGCAGTACTTC
CDR3 protein: CASSQFAGPYEQYF

clone size: .
CDR3 length: 11
D gene: .
J gene: TRBJ2-7
V gene: TRBV29-1
CDR3 DNA: TGCAGCGTTGGCAGGGGCCGGGAGCAGTACTTC
CDR3 protein: CSVGRGREQYF

clone size: .
CDR3 length: 16
D gene: TRBD1
J gene: TRBJ1-4
V gene: TRBV4-2
CDR3 DNA: TGTGCCAGCAGCCAGGAACCGGGACAGGGGGATGAAAAACTGTTTTTT
CDR3 protein: CASSQEPGQGDEKLFF

clone size: .
CDR3 length: 10
D gene: .
J gene: TRBJ1-2
V gene: TRBV6-1
CDR3 DNA: TGTGCCAGCAGTTTCAGGGCCTTCACCTTC
CDR3 protein: CASSFRAFTF

clone size: once
CDR3 length: 13
D gene: .
J gene: TRBJ2-3
V gene: TRBV2
CDR3 DNA: TGTGCCAGCAATTCAGTTCGCCGGGATACGCAGTATTTT
CDR3 protein: CASNSVRRDTQYF

clone size: few
CDR3 length: 13
D gene: .
J gene: TRBJ2-1
V gene: TRBV21-1
CDR3 DNA: TGTGCCAGCGATGAGCGGGAGGACAATGAGCAGTTCTTC
CDR3 protein: CASDEREDNEQFF

clone size: once
CDR3 length: 14
D gene: .
J gene: TRBJ2-6
V gene: TRBV5-1
CDR3 DNA: TGCGCCAGCAGCGGCCACTCTGGGGCCAACGTCCTGACTTTC
CDR3 protein: CASSGHSGANVLTF

clone size: .
CDR3 length: 18
D gene: TRBD2
J gene: TRBJ2-5
V gene: TRBV6-4
CDR3 DNA: TGTGCCAGCAGTGGAAATCCCCGGACTAGCGGGATCCAAGAGACCCAGTACTTC
CDR3 protein: CASSGNPRTSGIQETQYF

clone size: once
CDR3 length: 16
D gene: TRBD2
J gene: TRBJ2-1
V gene: TRBV18
CDR3 DNA: TGTGCCAGCTCACCCAGAGGACTAGCGAGGGACAATGAGCAGTTCTTC
CDR3 protein: CASSPRGLARDNEQFF

clone size: .
CDR3 length: 15
D gene: TRBD1
J gene: TRBJ1-4
V gene: TRBV9
CDR3 DNA: TGTGCCAGCAGCGCCCAGGGACAGCTCGGCGAAAAACTGTTTTTT
CDR3 protein: CASSAQGQLGEKLFF

clone size: .
CDR3 length: 16
D gene: TRBD2
J gene: TRBJ2-1
V gene: TRBV5-6
CDR3 DNA: TGTGCCAGCAGCTTGGAGGGGCTAGCGGGAAACAATGAGCAGTTCTTC
CDR3 protein: CASSLEGLAGNNEQFF

clone size: .
CDR3 length: 13
D gene: .
J gene: TRBJ1-2
V gene: TRBV28
CDR3 DNA: TGTGCCAGCAGTTTACCAGGGAACTATGGCTACACCTTC
CDR3 protein: CASSLPGNYGYTF

clone size: .
CDR3 length: 15
D gene: .
J gene: TRBJ2-7
V gene: TRBV27
CDR3 DNA: TGTGCCAGCAGTCCCTCGACTGGCACCTTCTACGAGCAGTACTTC
CDR3 protein: CASSPSTGTFYEQYF

clone size: .
CDR3 length: 13
D gene: .
J gene: TRBJ2-1
V gene: TRBV27
CDR3 DNA: TGTGCCAGCAGCCCCGTCGGTTTGGGTGAGCAGTTCTTC
CDR3 protein: CASSPVGLGEQFF

clone size: .
CDR3 length: 17
D gene: TRBD2
J gene: TRBJ2-7
V gene: TRBV19
CDR3 DNA: TGTGCCAGTCACGGGACTAGCGGGAGTTACGGGACCTACGAGCAGTACTTC
CDR3 protein: CASHGTSGSYGTYEQYF

clone size: .
CDR3 length: 15
D gene: TRBD1
J gene: TRBJ2-7
V gene: TRBV6-5
CDR3 DNA: TGTGCCAGCAGCATCAGGACAGGGGGGCGCTACGAGCAGTACTTC
CDR3 protein: CASSIRTGGRYEQYF